The next 9 T cell receptor beta chains were all read from a single sample in a study of identical twins (dated by TCRdb to the mid-2010s). Library preparation used 5' RACE. Instrument on record: Illumina HiSeq 2000. TCRdb cleaned the public reads at Q25 with fastp, built clones with MiXCR and kept in-frame beta chains. Every CDR3 protein is listed once, alongside the most common genes and DNA of its rows. This sample has some 500,000 distinct CDR3 sequences in its table, and roughly an eighth of those were observed once. The ten biggest clones cover 0.98% of the sample. These sequences were also reported in another study, on yellow fever vaccine responses in identical twins.

Material: CD4+ T cells sorted from blood. These receptors were taken from a woman aged 18 to 35 in good health.

This clonotype has only a few counts. The chain carries TRBV20-1 and TRBJ2-1; D possibly corresponds to TRBD2 (6 bases). CDR3 length: 15 residues. V lost 0 bases and J 5 bases, leaving 14 bases between the germline ends. Germline CDR1 is DFQATT and CDR2 is SNEGSKA (reference sequence). The CDR3 DNA is TGCAGTGCTAGAGATGCGCGGGACCTAAACAATGAGCAGTTCTTC. This codes for CSARDARDLNNEQFF.

The chain carries TRBV6-1 and TRBJ1-4; 7 nucleotides agree with TRBD1. In germline, CDR1 is MNHNS, CDR2 SASEGT. The V and J ends lost 5 bases and 5 bases, in that order; junction bases with no gene match: 11. The CDR3 contains 16 residues. DNA of the CDR3: TGTGCCAGCAGTCGAAGGGACAGCTCAAAAAATGAAAAACTGTTTTTT. Translating it yields CASSRRDSSKNEKLFF.

In this sample, this clonotype turned up a few times. This chain connects TRBV2 to TRBJ2-4; D unclear. Trimming left V 8 bases short and J 8 bases short, with 13 bases between. The CDR3 sequence is 12 residues long. Germline V gene lookup returns CDR1 SNHLY and CDR2 FYNNEI. The CDR3 protein is CASDPVSDIQYF. For the CDR3, the DNA is TGTGCCAGCGATCCAGTATCTGACATTCAGTACTTC.

This clonotype has a handful of counts. Here the CDR3 reads CASSLGTHSNQPQHF. The CDR3 region has the DNA TGTGCCAGCAGTTTAGGAACACATAGCAATCAGCCCCAGCATTTT. The V call is TRBV12-3 or TRBV12-4, the J call TRBJ1-5; D is undetermined. Trimming removed 1 base from V and 0 bases from J, with 7 bases in between. The CDR3 length is 15 residues.

The chain has TRBV3-1 and TRBJ2-5, with TRBD1 as a possible D gene (6 bases). CDR1 LGHDT and CDR2 YNNKEL come from the germline V gene (reference sequence). V was clipped by 2 bases and J by 5 bases, with 9 bases between them. This CDR3 region has 13 residues. Here the CDR3 reads CASSQNRAETQYF. The CDR3 DNA sequence: TGTGCCAGCAGCCAAAACAGGGCTGAGACCCAGTACTTC.

In its sample, this clonotype was seen a few times. The rearrangement joins TRBV12-3 or TRBV12-4 to TRBJ2-5; D remains ambiguous. The CDR3 runs 16 residues. The ends were cut back, 1 base at V and 5 bases at J, with 17 bases in the middle. CDR3: CASSLGQPARFETQYF. The DNA for the CDR3 is TGTGCCAGCAGTTTAGGGCAGCCTGCCCGTTTTGAGACCCAGTACTTC.

The rearrangement uses TRBV5-1 and TRBJ2-5; a weak D match, TRBD2 (6 bases). This CDR3 spans 17 amino acids. The V gene's germline CDR1 is SGHRS and CDR2 YFSETQ. Between the trimmed V and J ends, which lost 0 bases and 1 base, there was a span of 16 bases. CDR3 loop: CASSLGGRPGVQETQYF. The CDR3 DNA reads as TGCGCCAGCAGCTTGGGAGGGCGGCCGGGGGTCCAAGAGACCCAGTACTTC.

In its sample, this clonotype was seen a few times. The rearrangement uses TRBV2 and TRBJ2-1, with D perhaps assigned TRBD1 or TRBD2 (7 bases each). Trimming took off 4 bases at V and 6 bases at J, with 13 bases between the two ends. The germline gives CDR1 SNHLY, CDR2 FYNNEI. The CDR3 is 14 residues long. The chain's CDR3 is CASSGEGASNEQFF. The CDR3 coding sequence is TGTGCCAGCAGTGGGGAGGGGGCCAGCAATGAGCAGTTCTTC.

This clonotype was detected only a few times. The rearrangement uses TRBV11-1 and TRBJ2-1; D is unclear. CDR3 size: 16 residues. Germline CDR1 reads SGHAT; CDR2 reads FQDESV (reference sequence). Between the trimmed V and J ends, which lost 5 bases and 5 bases, there was a span of 19 bases. In DNA, the CDR3 is TGTGCCAGCAGCCCCCCCCCCGGTGGCGGCAACAATGAGCAGTTCTTC. This translates into CASSPPPGGGNNEQFF.